The 30 T cell receptor beta chains below were found in one sample sequenced in a study of graft-versus-host responses after intestinal transplantation. The method was immunoSEQ multiplex PCR; TCRdb's version includes in-frame clones alone and lacks a portion of them. The sample contains 37,000 or so clones, about 90% of which appear only once. This specimen consisted of PBMCs, obtained around 320 days after intestinal transplant. These receptors came from a human patient who received an intestinal transplant, so some T cells may come from the graft donor.

The CDR3 loop is CASSVAGQANTGELFF. In DNA form, the CDR3 reads TGTGCCAGCAGCGTAGCGGGACAAGCTAACACCGGGGAGCTGTTTTTT. The chain combines TRBV9 with TRBJ2-2; tentative D call: TRBD1 (6 bases). Germline V lookup: CDR1 SGDLS, CDR2 YYNGEE. V dropped 0 bases and J dropped 2 bases, with 11 bases sitting between them. CDR3 length: 16 residues.

The genes are TRBV7-3 and TRBJ2-3; no clear D gene. The CDR3 runs 14 residues. From germline, CDR1 is SGHTA and CDR2 FQGTGA. Trimming shortened V by 4 bases and J by 4 bases, and 12 bases separated the two germline ends. The CDR3: CASSSLGPSDTQYF. As DNA, the CDR3 is TGTGCCAGCAGCTCTCTCGGACCATCAGATACGCAGTATTTT.

The chain combines TRBV28 with TRBJ2-7; D is ambiguous. The CDR3 runs 11 residues. Trimming stripped 5 bases from V and 4 bases from J, with 6 bases between. Germline V lookup: CDR1 MDHEN, CDR2 SYDVKM. The CDR3 nucleotides are TGTGCCAGCAGTCCCGGGTACGAGCAGTACTTC. Translating it yields CASSPGYEQYF. Filled out from reference TRBV28 and TRBJ2-7, the complete variable domain reads DVKVTQSSRYLVKRTGEKVFLECVQDMDHENMFWYRQDPGLGLRLIYFSYDVKMKEKGDIPEGYSVSREKKERFSLILESASTNQTSMYLCASSPGYEQYFGPGTRLTVT.

The V gene is TRBV15, the J gene TRBJ2-7, with D possibly being TRBD1 or TRBD2 (7 bases each). Germline CDR1 reads LNHNV; CDR2 reads YYDKDF (reference sequence). Deletions cut 1 base from V and 3 bases from J, with 19 bases between. The CDR3 spans 17 residues. The CDR3 loop reads CATSRAQGGTPVYEQYF. CDR3 sequence (DNA): TGTGCCACCAGCAGAGCTCAGGGGGGGACACCGGTCTACGAGCAGTACTTC.

J is TRBJ2-7 and V is TRBV9; no clear D gene. V lost 0 bases to trimming and J lost 5 bases, with 6 bases between them. Germline V gives CDR1 SGDLS, CDR2 YYNGEE. There are 12 residues in the CDR3. The CDR3 protein is CASSVGGDEQYF. The CDR3 DNA reads as TGTGCCAGCAGCGTAGGAGGCGACGAGCAGTACTTC.

The CDR3 protein is CASSSGTTYEQYF. Written as DNA, the CDR3 is TGTGCCAGCAGCTCCGGGACAACCTACGAGCAGTACTTC. The chain couples TRBV7-6 to TRBJ2-7; D might be TRBD1 (6 bases). The CDR3 extends over 13 amino acids. Looked up from germline, CDR1 is SGHVS and CDR2 is FNYEAQ. Trimming took 4 bases from V and 2 from J, leaving 9 bases between them.

This sequence joins TRBV28 and TRBJ2-5; D might be TRBD2 (6 bases). This CDR3 is 15 amino acids long. Trimming removed 6 bases at V and 6 bases at J, with 20 bases between. The germline gives CDR1 MDHEN, CDR2 SYDVKM. CDR3 coding DNA: TGTGCCAGCAGCTGGGATACGCGGGGCGGGCAGACCCAGTACTTC. Its translation is CASSWDTRGGQTQYF.

The genes are TRBV6-5 and TRBJ2-7; the D gene is possibly TRBD1 (5 bases). CDR3 length: 12 amino acids. Germline lookup yields CDR1 MNHEY and CDR2 SVGAGI. The V and J ends lost 5 bases and 7 bases respectively, with 12 bases between them. Here the CDR3 DNA reads TGTGCCAGCAGTGTAGCAGGGTGGGAGCAGTACTTC. Its protein is CASSVAGWEQYF.

The chain is built from TRBV6-5 and TRBJ1-1; tentative D call: TRBD1 (5 bases). This CDR3 is 15 amino acids long. V dropped 0 bases and J dropped 0 bases, with 8 bases sitting between them. The germline V gene encodes CDR1 MNHEY and CDR2 SVGAGI. This CDR3 reads CASSYSLTVNTEAFF. Written as DNA, the CDR3 is TGTGCCAGCAGTTACTCGTTGACAGTGAACACTGAAGCTTTCTTT.

CDR3 in amino acids: CASSLAGTQSYNEQFF. The DNA for the CDR3 is TGTGCCAGCAGCCTTGCCGGGACTCAATCCTACAATGAGCAGTTCTTC. The chain combines TRBV13 with TRBJ2-1; tentatively, D is TRBD2 (6 bases). Germline CDR1 reads PRHDT; CDR2 reads FYEKMQ (reference sequence). V gave up 5 bases and J gave up 1 base, with 15 bases separating them. CDR3 size: 16 residues.

This chain joins TRBV2 and TRBJ2-7, with D possibly TRBD1 on 6 matching bases. Trimming removed 0 bases from V and 0 bases from J, with 9 bases in between. Germline assignment: CDR1 SNHLY and CDR2 FYNNEI. The length of the CDR3 is 15 residues. The CDR3 DNA follows: TGTGCCAGCAGTGAAGCTCGGACAGCCTCCTACGAGCAGTACTTC. Translating gives CASSEARTASYEQYF.

In this sample, this clone turned up a few times. The chain combines TRBV28 with TRBJ2-5; D ambiguous. V dropped 0 bases and J dropped 1 base, with 3 bases sitting between them. Germline loops: CDR1 MDHEN, CDR2 SYDVKM. The CDR3 totals 13 residues. CDR3 region: CASSLWLQETQYF. The CDR3 bases are TGTGCCAGCAGTTTATGGCTCCAAGAGACCCAGTACTTC.

This sequence joins TRBV29-1 and TRBJ2-3, with 7 bases identical to TRBD1. Trimming at V came to 4 bases and at J to 2 bases, leaving 6 bases not matched to a gene. Germline V lookup: CDR1 SQVTM, CDR2 ANQGSEA. CDR3 length equals 14 residues. Here the CDR3 reads CSVAGTAITDTQYF. The CDR3 coding sequence is TGCAGCGTTGCCGGGACAGCTATCACAGATACGCAGTATTTT.

The chain links TRBV6-5 to TRBJ1-2, with a tentative D call TRBD1 (5 bases). The CDR3 runs 13 residues. Trimming cost V 0 bases and J 7 bases, with 9 bases left between them. In germline, CDR1 is MNHEY, CDR2 SVGAGI. The DNA for the CDR3 is TGTGCCAGCAGTTACTCTGGGGGGGGTGGCTACACCTTC. Translating it yields CASSYSGGGGYTF.

This chain connects TRBV29-1 to TRBJ1-4, with D tentatively TRBD1 (5 bases). The V gene lost 1 base and the J gene lost 3 bases, with 6 bases spanning the gap. The CDR3 sequence is 13 residues long. CDR1 and CDR2 (germline): SQVTM, ANQGSEA. The CDR3 coding sequence is TGCAGCGTTGAAGGACAGCCTAATGAAAAACTGTTTTTT. This translates into CSVEGQPNEKLFF.

This rearrangement joins TRBV28 to TRBJ1-6; maybe TRBD1 (5 bases). The CDR3 spans 14 residues. The germline V gene has CDR1 MDHEN and CDR2 SYDVKM. V lost 8 bases to trimming and J lost 0 bases, with 8 bases between them. The CDR3 DNA is TGTGCCAGCGGGACTAGCTCCTATAATTCACCCCTCCACTTT. It translates to CASGTSSYNSPLHF.

The rearrangement uses TRBV2 and TRBJ2-2, with D unresolved. The CDR3 loop spans 19 amino acids. Trimming left V 3 bases short and J 0 bases short, with 20 bases between. Germline CDR1 reads SNHLY; CDR2 reads FYNNEI. The CDR3, as DNA: TGTGCCAGCAGTGAGCCTGGTGACACAACAGCATCGAACACCGGGGAGCTGTTTTTT. Its protein is CASSEPGDTTASNTGELFF.

CDR3 region: CASSPGIGRNQPQHF. The CDR3, as DNA: TGTGCCAGCTCACCAGGGATCGGTCGCAATCAGCCCCAGCATTTT. The chain employs TRBV18 and TRBJ1-5; the D is unclear. This CDR3 is built from 15 residues. With 2 bases removed from V and 2 bases from J, the gap between germline ends came to 10 bases. Germline lookup yields CDR1 KGHSH and CDR2 LQKENI. The full variable domain, completed using reference TRBV18 and TRBJ1-5, is NAGVMQNPRHLVRRRGQEARLRCSPMKGHSHVYWYRQLPEEGLKFMVYLQKENIIDESGMPKERFSAEFPKEGPSILRIQQVVRGDSAAYFCASSPGIGRNQPQHFGDGTRLSIL.

CDR3 residues: CASSALAGGPDGANVLTF. The CDR3 nucleotides are TGTGCCAGCAGTGCTCTAGCGGGAGGGCCCGATGGGGCCAACGTCCTGACTTTC. The V call is TRBV28, the J call TRBJ2-6; 12 nucleotides line up with TRBD2. CDR1 and CDR2 from the germline V gene are MDHEN and SYDVKM. CDR3 length: 18 amino acids. V dropped 5 bases and J dropped 3; count of bases not matched to a gene: 8.

The chain carries TRBV4-1 and TRBJ2-3; possibly TRBD2 for D (6 bases). This CDR3 is 17 amino acids long. From germline, CDR1 is MGHRA and CDR2 YSYEKL. V was cut by 0 bases and J by 3 bases, with 16 bases left in between. CDR3 protein: CASSQEPPGRLTDTQYF. CDR3 bases: TGCGCCAGCAGCCAAGAACCTCCCGGGAGATTAACAGATACGCAGTATTTT.

The chain uses TRBV6-5 and TRBJ1-6; D not certain. V shed 8 bases and J shed 10 bases, with 9 bases lying between them. Per the germline V gene, CDR1 is MNHEY and CDR2 is SVGAGI. The CDR3 has 11 amino acids. This CDR3 reads CASGRTSPLHF. The CDR3 DNA reads as TGTGCCAGCGGGCGGACCTCACCCCTCCACTTT.

The V gene is TRBV4-1, the J gene TRBJ2-7; a weak D match, TRBD1 (5 bases). CDR1 is MGHRA and CDR2 is YSYEKL in the germline V gene. The CDR3 has 13 amino acids. The V and J ends lost 2 bases and 6 bases respectively, with 11 bases between them. CDR3 sequence reads: CASSQPTGPEQYF. CDR3 nucleotide sequence: TGCGCCAGCAGCCAACCAACAGGTCCCGAGCAGTACTTC.

The rearrangement links TRBV6-5 to TRBJ2-7; no clear D. Germline V CDR1 and CDR2: MNHEY, SVGAGI. This CDR3 is built from 14 residues. The germline V and J ends were trimmed by 0 bases and 4 bases, with 10 bases remaining between them. The CDR3, as DNA: TGTGCCAGCAGTTACTCGATCGGAGATTACGAGCAGTACTTC. This encodes CASSYSIGDYEQYF.

The chain uses TRBV18 and TRBJ2-5; D unresolved. The CDR3 sequence is 11 residues long. Germline V lookup: CDR1 KGHSH, CDR2 LQKENI. Deletions cut 6 bases from V and 1 base from J, with 3 bases between. CDR3 amino acids: CASSRQETQYF. The CDR3, as DNA: TGTGCCAGCTCGCGCCAAGAGACCCAGTACTTC.

The genes are TRBV6-5 and TRBJ2-7; the D gene is possibly TRBD2 (5 bases). The ends were cut back, 0 bases at V and 3 bases at J, with 12 bases in the middle. Germline V gene data show CDR1 as MNHEY and CDR2 as SVGAGI. The CDR3 covers 15 residues. The CDR3 bases are TGTGCCAGCAGTTACTCGAGGGCCCGGGACTACGAGCAGTACTTC. Its protein product is CASSYSRARDYEQYF.

This clone was seen only once. The V gene is TRBV6-1, the J gene TRBJ2-3, with D perhaps TRBD2 (7 bases). Trimming took off 4 bases at V and 2 bases at J, with 13 bases between the two ends. The germline V gene has CDR1 MNHNS and CDR2 SASEGT. CDR3 length: 15 amino acids. The CDR3 nucleotides are TGTGCCAGCAGTGCCGGGGGGCTTAACACAGATACGCAGTATTTT. Amino acids: CASSAGGLNTDTQYF.

This chain joins TRBV25-1 and TRBJ1-6; TRBD1 is a possible D gene (6 bases). Germline lookup yields CDR1 MGHDK and CDR2 SYGVNS. V dropped 7 bases and J dropped 2 bases, with 15 bases sitting between them. The CDR3 runs 16 residues. CDR3 bases: TGTGCCAGCACCGCGACAGGCGGTACCTATAATTCACCCCTCCACTTT. Amino acids: CASTATGGTYNSPLHF.

The chain employs TRBV20-1 and TRBJ2-5; D gene ambiguous. The germline V and J ends were trimmed by 5 bases and 3 bases, with 7 bases remaining between them. CDR3 length equals 11 residues. Germline loops: CDR1 DFQATT, CDR2 SNEGSKA (reference sequence). CDR3 sequence: CSAGPKETQYF. The CDR3 nucleotides read TGCAGTGCTGGGCCTAAAGAGACCCAGTACTTC.

The chain couples TRBV6-4 to TRBJ2-1, with D possibly being TRBD2 (6 bases). The CDR3 runs 15 residues. CDR1 MRHNA and CDR2 SNTAGT come from the germline V gene. V was clipped by 3 bases and J by 4 bases, with 13 bases between them. The DNA for the CDR3 is TGTGCCAGCAGTGAAGTGGGTAGCGGATACAATGAGCAGTTCTTC. Its translation is CASSEVGSGYNEQFF.

V usage is TRBV6-1 and J usage is TRBJ2-5, with D perhaps matching TRBD2 (5 bases). CDR1 and CDR2 from the germline V gene are MNHNS and SASEGT. Trimming shortened V by 2 bases and J by 10 bases, and 14 bases separated the two germline ends. The CDR3 runs to 13 residues. CDR3 nucleotide sequence: TGTGCCAGCAGTGAACAACGGGGTTGGGACCAGTACTTC. Protein product: CASSEQRGWDQYF.